A single sample is the source of the 9 T cell receptor beta chains below, sequenced in a study of T cells in Graves' hyperthyroidism and ophthalmopathy. There were TCR beta CDR3 regions amplified from RNA transcripts. HTBI primers drove first-round RT-PCR of the TCR CDR3. TCRdb redid the calling of the multiplex PCR reads with MiXCR, one entry per CDR3 protein. The sample carries fewer than 700,000 distinct CDR3 sequences, 15% to 20% recorded once. The sample taken for sequencing was blood. These receptors came from a woman under 30 with Graves' ophthalmopathy.

CDR3 loop: CASSFTELAGGARGLFF. The CDR3 nucleotides read TGTGCCAGCAGCTTTACTGAACTAGCGGGAGGTGCGCGTGGGCTGTTTTTT. The V call is TRBV7-2, the J call TRBJ2-2; the match to TRBD2 covers 12 bases. The CDR3 totals 17 residues. In germline, CDR1 is SGHTA, CDR2 FQGNSA. V lost 3 bases and J lost 13; bases outside the gene matches: 15.

This clonotype was picked up many times. The chain carries TRBV30 and TRBJ2-3; D may match TRBD1 or TRBD2 (6 bases each). This CDR3 spans 15 amino acids. Trimming stripped 3 bases from V and 0 bases from J, with 13 bases between. Per the germline V gene, CDR1 is GTSNPN and CDR2 is SVGIG (reference sequence). For the CDR3, the DNA is TGTGCCTGGAGGAGGCAGGGGACTAGCACAGATACGCAGTATTTT. Translated, it gives CAWRRQGTSTDTQYF. The complete variable domain, with remaining parts taken from reference TRBV30 and TRBJ2-3, reads SQTIHQWPATLVQPVGSPLSLECTVEGTSNPNLYWYRQAAGRGLQLLFYSVGIGQISSEVPQNLSASRPQDRQFILSSKKLLLSDSGFYLCAWRRQGTSTDTQYFGPGTRLTVL.

This clonotype was observed many times. The chain has TRBV28 and TRBJ1-2, with D possibly TRBD1 on 5 matching bases. Germline V gene lookup returns CDR1 MDHEN and CDR2 SYDVKM. CDR3 length equals 16 residues. V was shortened by 6 bases and J by 4 bases, with 21 bases between the two germline ends. CDR3 protein: CASSPPWDATSYGYTF. In DNA form, the CDR3 reads TGTGCCAGCAGCCCCCCCTGGGACGCTACTAGCTATGGCTACACCTTC.

As for this clonotype: The germline gene is not matched at one end of the junction; a read error may be the cause. The chain combines TRBV20-1 with TRBJ2-7; 7 bases line up with TRBD1. The CDR3 loop spans 13 amino acids. CDR1 is DFQATT and CDR2 is SNEGSKA in the germline V gene (reference sequence). The CDR3 protein is CSAPGTVSDEQYF. The CDR3 region has the DNA TGCAGTGCTCCCGGGACAGTCTCCGACGAGCAGTACTTC.

This clonotype has ten or more counts. The J gene is TRBJ1-1, the V gene TRBV28; TRBD1 aligns across 7 bases. The trim removed 6 bases at V and 11 bases at J, leaving 9 bases unmatched. The germline CDR1 and CDR2 sequences are MDHEN and SYDVKM. The CDR3 contains 12 residues. The CDR3 DNA reads TGTGCCAGCAGAACCGGGACAGCCTGGGCTTTCTTT. Protein sequence: CASRTGTAWAFF.

To note about this clonotype: Since a much larger clone is just one base distant, this may be a read error. The rearrangement uses TRBV28 and TRBJ2-3; 11 bases map to TRBD2. This CDR3 is 16 amino acids long. Germline CDR1 and CDR2: MDHEN and SYDVKM. CDR3 coding DNA: TGTGCCGGCAGTCCGGGGACTAGCGGAATCACAGATACGCAGTATTTT. Protein product: CAGSPGTSGITDTQYF.

This clonotype was counted ten times or more. This chain uses TRBV28 with TRBJ2-5; 16 bases match TRBD2. Germline-derived CDR1 and CDR2 are MDHEN and SYDVKM. The CDR3 extends over 19 amino acids. J was trimmed by 4 bases and V by 3 bases; bases with no gene match: 11. The CDR3 nucleotides read TGTGCCAGCAGTTTTGACGCCTCCGGGACTAGCGGGAGGGTAGAGACCCAGTACTTC. This codes for CASSFDASGTSGRVETQYF.

Notes on this clonotype: This may be a read error: a much more frequent sequence differs by one nucleotide. The CDR3 region is CAWLRGFPEAFF. The CDR3 DNA reads TGTGCCTGGTTACGGGGTTTCCCTGAAGCTTTCTTT. The rearrangement links TRBV30 to TRBJ1-1, with unresolved D. Germline CDR1 reads GTSNPN; CDR2 reads SVGIG (reference sequence). There are 12 residues in the CDR3. The germline V and J ends were trimmed by 5 bases and 6 bases, with 13 bases remaining between them.

This clonotype has at least ten counts. The chain carries TRBV18 and TRBJ1-1; D possibly corresponds to TRBD1 (5 bases). CDR1 is KGHSH, CDR2 LQKENI, per germline. This CDR3 is 15 amino acids long. The V end lost 0 bases, the J end lost 6 bases, and 14 bases lay between the germline ends. The CDR3 sequence is CASSPPQQGRAEAFF. Written as DNA, the CDR3 is TGTGCCAGCTCACCACCGCAGCAGGGCCGGGCTGAAGCTTTCTTT.